A selection of T cell receptor beta chains follows, all from one sample in a study of shared clonotypes between healthy human individuals. The table came from immunoSEQ multiplex PCR; TCRdb's copy has only in-frame clones and leaves some out. In the table there are about 2,100,000 clones, about 92% of which are singletons. Sequencing input: naive CD8+ T cells from PBMCs. The receptors here all came from a man between 18 and 35 years old in good health. Some clones in this sample may be carry-over from other donors' samples. Both conserved end residues are part of each CDR3. The D gene is left open where the match is weak. A clone size is listed for some rows: how often the clone was seen (once, few, many), or a class if it is expanded.

>.|.|TRBJ2-7|TRBV29-1
TGCAGCGTTTACCTGACAAACAGCAACGAGCAGTACTTC
CSVYLTNSNEQYF
>few|TRBD1|TRBJ1-5|TRBV2
TGTGCCAGCACCCCGGGACAGTTCAATCAGCCCCAGCATTTT
CASTPGQFNQPQHF
>.|.|TRBJ2-7|TRBV9
TGTGCCAGCAGCGTAGACTACCGTTCGACGTCCTACGAGCAGTACTTC
CASSVDYRSTSYEQYF
>.|TRBD1|TRBJ2-7|TRBV10-3
TGTGCCATCGGGGACAGGGCTAACGAGCAGTACTTC
CAIGDRANEQYF
>.|.|TRBJ2-1|TRBV7-3
TGTGCCAGCAGCTTATGGCAGGCAAATGAGCAGTTCTTC
CASSLWQANEQFF
>.|.|TRBJ2-7|TRBV7-2
TGTGCCAGCAGCTTATTGCCAGGGGCAATCTACGAGCAGTACTTC
CASSLLPGAIYEQYF
>.|.|TRBJ2-2|TRBV11-2
TGTGCCAGCAGCTTAACCTCCCGACGAGGCGAGGGGGGGGAGCTGTTTTTT
CASSLTSRRGEGGELFF
>.|.|TRBJ1-5|TRBV6-4
TGTTACAGAGGGAGGCCTAGGGATCAGCCCCAGCATTTT
CYRGRPRDQPQHF
>.|.|TRBJ2-5|TRBV28
TGTGCCAGCAGTTTACGGGGGGCTAGGGGAGAGACCCAGTACTTC
CASSLRGARGETQYF
>.|TRBD1|TRBJ2-5|TRBV7-3
TGTGCCAGCAGCCCCCAGGGGGCGCCGGAGACCCAGTACTTC
CASSPQGAPETQYF
>.|.|TRBJ2-7|TRBV4-1
TGCGCCAGCAGCCAAGGAAAAAAACCCCTCTACGAGCAGTACTTC
CASSQGKKPLYEQYF
>.|.|TRBJ1-1|TRBV15
TGTGCCACCAGCGGTGGGCGGGTTAACACTGAAGCTTTCTTT
CATSGGRVNTEAFF
>.|TRBD2|TRBJ2-7|TRBV6-1
TGTGCCAGTCGCGGCGGGGGGACCTACGAGCAGTACTTC
CASRGGGTYEQYF
>few|.|TRBJ1-1|TRBV29-1
TGCAGCGTGGAGTACCAGGGAACTGAAGCTTTCTTT
CSVEYQGTEAFF